The 25 T cell receptor beta chains below all came from one sample that was sequenced in a study of blood T cell repertoires in COVID-19. The assay was immunoSEQ multiplex PCR, and TCRdb's table has in-frame clones only and misses some. Here the sample spans a few hundred thousand clones, 80% to 95% being singletons. Sequencing was done on a sample of peripheral blood. The receptors stem from a woman in her twenties or thirties with COVID-19, enrolled during active disease.

The rearrangement links TRBV7-9 to TRBJ1-5, with 7 bases identical to TRBD1. Germline assignment: CDR1 SEHNR and CDR2 FQNEAQ (reference sequence). Germline trimming cut 10 bases from V and 3 bases from J; bases unmatched to any gene: 3. The CDR3 totals 12 residues. The CDR3 DNA reads as TGTGCCACCGGACAGGACAATCAGCCCCAGCATTTT. It specifies CATGQDNQPQHF.

The chain recombines TRBV11-2 with TRBJ2-7, with D unresolved. The CDR3 totals 13 residues. V lost 5 bases to trimming and J lost 2 bases, with 10 bases between them. The germline gives CDR1 SGHAT, CDR2 FQNNGV. CDR3 sequence (DNA): TGTGCCAGCAGCCTGGGCTTAGCCTACGAGCAGTACTTC. Translated: CASSLGLAYEQYF.

The CDR3 sequence is CASSLGQPTSGRAAGELFF. CDR3 nucleotides: TGTGCCAGCAGCTTAGGGCAGCCGACTAGCGGGAGGGCCGCCGGGGAGCTGTTTTTT. The V call is TRBV7-9, the J call TRBJ2-2, with 14 bases lining up with TRBD2. The V gene end was trimmed by 1 base and the J gene end by 6 bases; junction bases not matched to a gene: 10. The CDR3 extends over 19 amino acids. The germline gives CDR1 SEHNR, CDR2 FQNEAQ (reference sequence).

The gene calls are TRBV5-1 and TRBJ2-1; D is possibly TRBD2 (6 bases). V was pared by 7 bases and J by 5 bases, with 16 bases between. The CDR3 is 14 amino acids. Germline-derived CDR1 and CDR2 are SGHRS and YFSETQ. CDR3 nucleotide sequence: TGCGCCAGCGGTACGGGAGTGGGAGACAATGAGCAGTTCTTC. Translated, it gives CASGTGVGDNEQFF.

This chain connects TRBV10-2 to TRBJ1-5; possible D gene TRBD1, 6 bases. The V and J ends lost 4 bases and 4 bases respectively, with 11 bases between them. The CDR3 is 14 amino acids. Germline loops: CDR1 WSHSY, CDR2 SAAADI. The CDR3 is CASSGGGRNQPQHF. The CDR3 coding sequence is TGCGCCAGCAGTGGCGGGGGGCGGAATCAGCCCCAGCATTTT.

The J gene is TRBJ1-2, the V gene TRBV5-4; the match to TRBD1 covers 7 bases. The V gene's germline CDR1 is SGHNT and CDR2 YYREEE (reference sequence). V gave up 2 bases and J gave up 6 bases; unmatched junction bases: 13. The CDR3 sequence is 16 residues long. The CDR3 region has the DNA TGTGCCAGCAGCTTAATTTACCCGGGACAGTATGATGGCTACACCTTC. Translating it yields CASSLIYPGQYDGYTF.

The CDR3 spells CASSQDWGHSPLHF. In DNA, the CDR3 is TGTGCCAGCAGCCAAGACTGGGGGCATTCACCCCTCCACTTT. The chain joins TRBV3-1 (or the pseudogene TRBV3-2) to TRBJ1-6; D is possibly TRBD1 (6 bases). The CDR3 has 14 residues. V was trimmed by 0 bases and J by 8 bases, leaving 8 bases between them. The germline V gene encodes CDR1 LGHDT and CDR2 YNNKEL (reference sequence).

The rearrangement joins TRBV6-1 to TRBJ1-5, with unresolved D. V lost 7 bases to trimming and J lost 0 bases, with 10 bases between them. This CDR3 contains 14 residues. CDR1 is MNHNS and CDR2 is SASEGT in the germline V gene. CDR3 protein: CASTHTISNQPQHF. The CDR3 nucleotides read TGTGCCAGCACCCACACCATTAGCAATCAGCCCCAGCATTTT.

The chain combines TRBV28 with TRBJ2-3, with 12 bases identical to TRBD2. Germline V gene data show CDR1 as MDHEN and CDR2 as SYDVKM. This CDR3 comprises 16 residues. The V gene end was trimmed by 5 bases and the J gene end by 2 bases; junction bases not matched to a gene: 5. The chain's CDR3 is CASSGGLAGPTDTQYF. The CDR3 DNA reads TGTGCCAGCAGTGGCGGACTAGCGGGGCCCACAGATACGCAGTATTTT. The whole variable domain, remainder taken from reference TRBV28 and TRBJ2-3, is DVKVTQSSRYLVKRTGEKVFLECVQDMDHENMFWYRQDPGLGLRLIYFSYDVKMKEKGDIPEGYSVSREKKERFSLILESASTNQTSMYLCASSGGLAGPTDTQYFGPGTRLTVL.

Remarks on this clone: Other DNA variants within this sample encode the same CDR3. V is TRBV5-1 and J is TRBJ2-1, with 10 bases fitting TRBD1. CDR1 and CDR2 (germline): SGHRS, YFSETQ. The CDR3 extends over 14 amino acids. V shed 4 bases and J 8 bases; nucleotides not matched to a gene: 6. The CDR3 region is CASSPGQGLDEQFF. CDR3 nucleotides: TGCGCCAGCAGCCCGGGACAGGGGCTGGATGAGCAGTTCTTC.

V gene TRBV10-3 combines with J gene TRBJ2-2; D may be TRBD2 (5 bases). Germline V gene lookup returns CDR1 ENHRY and CDR2 SYGVKD. V was shortened by 8 bases and J by 5 bases, with 9 bases between the two germline ends. The CDR3 consists of 12 residues. In DNA, the CDR3 is TGTGCCATCCGCGAGGGAACCGGGGAGCTGTTTTTT. Translation: CAIREGTGELFF.

The CDR3 protein is CASSPRLGQNTGELFF. The CDR3 DNA reads as TGTGCCAGCTCACCTAGATTAGGACAGAACACCGGGGAGCTGTTTTTT. The chain is built from TRBV18 and TRBJ2-2; D might be TRBD1 (5 bases). V gave up 3 bases and J gave up 1 base, with 12 bases separating them. The CDR3 runs to 16 residues. From germline, CDR1 is KGHSH and CDR2 LQKENI.

The chain has TRBV28 and TRBJ1-1; D ambiguous. The V and J ends lost 5 bases and 4 bases respectively, with 8 bases between them. Germline V CDR1 and CDR2: MDHEN, SYDVKM. The CDR3 is made up of 12 amino acids. The CDR3 DNA sequence: TGTGCCAGCAGTGGAGCTGTCACTGAAGCTTTCTTT. This gives the protein CASSGAVTEAFF.

This chain connects TRBV6-4 to TRBJ2-3, with D unresolved. The V and J ends lost 2 bases and 2 bases respectively, with 11 bases between them. The germline V gene has CDR1 MRHNA and CDR2 SNTAGT. The CDR3 has 15 residues. This chain's CDR3 is CASSDTAANTDTQYF. The DNA for the CDR3 is TGTGCCAGCAGTGACACGGCGGCTAACACAGATACGCAGTATTTT.

The genes are TRBV28 and TRBJ2-5; 8 nucleotides match TRBD1. This CDR3 region has 16 residues. The germline gives CDR1 MDHEN, CDR2 SYDVKM. The V and J ends lost 6 bases and 1 base, in that order; junction bases with no gene match: 10. CDR3 residues: CASSLGQGATQETQYF. As DNA, the CDR3 is TGTGCCAGCAGCCTGGGGCAGGGGGCGACCCAAGAGACCCAGTACTTC.

This chain uses TRBV29-1 with TRBJ1-5, with no clear D. Looked up from germline, CDR1 is SQVTM and CDR2 is ANQGSEA. The CDR3 length is 10 residues. Trimming removed 4 bases at V and 5 bases at J, with 3 bases between. This CDR3 reads CSVAYQPQHF. The CDR3, as DNA: TGCAGCGTTGCTTATCAGCCCCAGCATTTT.

J is TRBJ1-6 and V is TRBV4-3; D gene ambiguous. The CDR3 is 16 amino acids. The germline V gene encodes CDR1 LGHNA and CDR2 YSLEER. Trimming removed 0 bases at V and 0 bases at J, with 6 bases between. CDR3 in DNA: TGCGCCAGCAGCCAAGAACCCAGCTCCTATAATTCACCCCTCCACTTT. This translates into CASSQEPSSYNSPLHF.

The chain has TRBV5-1 and TRBJ2-2; D is uncertain. CDR3 length: 15 amino acids. Germline V gene data show CDR1 as SGHRS and CDR2 as YFSETQ. The ends were cut back, 2 bases at V and 4 bases at J, with 12 bases in the middle. The CDR3 loop reads CASSFGDRFTGELFF. DNA of the CDR3: TGCGCCAGCAGCTTTGGAGACCGATTCACCGGGGAGCTGTTTTTT.

J is TRBJ2-7 and V is TRBV5-1; a weak D match, TRBD2 (5 bases). The length of the CDR3 is 15 residues. Germline CDR1 and CDR2: SGHRS and YFSETQ. V was cut by 4 bases and J by 2 bases, with 16 bases left in between. In DNA, the CDR3 is TGCGCCAGCAGCCCCGGTACCGGGAAAACCTACGAGCAGTACTTC. Its protein product is CASSPGTGKTYEQYF.

V usage is TRBV27 and J usage is TRBJ1-1; 9 bases fit TRBD1. This CDR3 has 18 amino acids. Losses at the gene ends were 0 bases for V and 1 base for J; bases not matched to a gene: 9. Germline-derived CDR1 and CDR2 are MNHEY and SMNVEV (reference sequence). The CDR3 DNA reads as TGTGCCAGCAGTTTATCGAGAGGGGACAGGGTTGAGAACACTGAAGCTTTCTTT. Its translation: CASSLSRGDRVENTEAFF.

J is TRBJ1-2 and V is TRBV18; the D is unclear. This CDR3 is built from 16 residues. Germline CDR1 KGHSH, CDR2 LQKENI. Trimming took 3 bases from V and 3 from J, leaving 17 bases between them. CDR3 sequence: CASSPPRGLRYYGYTF. The CDR3 nucleotides are TGTGCCAGCTCACCCCCCCGCGGGCTTCGTTACTATGGCTACACCTTC.

The count of this clone is one. The chain links TRBV6-5 to TRBJ2-7; D call uncertain. Trimming left V 5 bases short and J 3 bases short, with 11 bases between. Germline loops: CDR1 MNHEY, CDR2 SVGAGI. The CDR3 spans 13 residues. The CDR3 sequence is CASSPKAIYEQYF. The CDR3 bases are TGTGCCAGCAGTCCTAAAGCGATCTACGAGCAGTACTTC.

J is TRBJ2-7 and V is TRBV28, with 8 positions matching TRBD2. Losses at the gene ends were 10 bases for V and 0 bases for J; bases not matched to a gene: 11. CDR1 MDHEN and CDR2 SYDVKM come from the germline V gene. The CDR3 consists of 15 residues. CDR3 protein: CATKELAGASYEQYF. The CDR3, as DNA: TGTGCCACAAAAGAGCTAGCGGGTGCCTCCTACGAGCAGTACTTC.

The V gene is TRBV6-5, the J gene TRBJ1-2; tentatively, D is TRBD1 (5 bases). V was shortened by 8 bases and J by 7 bases, with 11 bases between the two germline ends. CDR3 length: 11 residues. CDR1 is MNHEY and CDR2 is SVGAGI in the germline V gene. Here the CDR3 DNA reads TGTGCCAGCGCGGGGACTGCTGGCTACACCTTC. Translated: CASAGTAGYTF.

This chain connects TRBV2 to TRBJ1-4; TRBD1 matches 7 bases. This CDR3 contains 15 residues. V was clipped by 4 bases and J by 7 bases; unmatched bases: 9. Germline CDR1 is SNHLY and CDR2 is FYNNEI. CDR3 protein: CASSGIRGRAEKLFF. The DNA for the CDR3 is TGTGCCAGCAGTGGGATAAGGGGGCGAGCTGAAAAACTGTTTTTT.